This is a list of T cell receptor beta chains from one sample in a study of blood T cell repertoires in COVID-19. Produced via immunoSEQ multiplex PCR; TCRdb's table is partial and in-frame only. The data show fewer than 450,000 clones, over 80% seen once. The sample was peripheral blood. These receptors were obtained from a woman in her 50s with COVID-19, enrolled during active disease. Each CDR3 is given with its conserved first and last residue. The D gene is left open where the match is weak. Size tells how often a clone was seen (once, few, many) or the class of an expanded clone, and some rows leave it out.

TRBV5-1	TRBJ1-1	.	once	TGCGCCAGCAGCTTGATGGGGCCCGGGAACACTGAAGCTTTCTTT	CASSLMGPGNTEAFF
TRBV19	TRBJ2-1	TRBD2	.	TGTGCCAGTCTGACTAGCGTCCTGAGCTCCTACAATGAGCAGTTCTTC	CASLTSVLSSYNEQFF
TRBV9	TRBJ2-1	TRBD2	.	TGTGCCAGCAGCAGAGCGGGAGGGGGATACAATGAGCAGTTCTTC	CASSRAGGGYNEQFF
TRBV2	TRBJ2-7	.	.	TGTGCCAGCAGTGCGGTGCAACTCAGACTCTACGAGCAGTACTTC	CASSAVQLRLYEQYF
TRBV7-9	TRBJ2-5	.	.	TGTGCCAGCAGCTTAACCGGTGCCCCGGAGACCCAGTACTTC	CASSLTGAPETQYF
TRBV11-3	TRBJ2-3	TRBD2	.	TGTGCCAGCAGCCCTGGAAGCGGGAGGGCCATAGATACGCAGTATTTT	CASSPGSGRAIDTQYF
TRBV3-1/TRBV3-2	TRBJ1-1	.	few	TGTGCCAGCAGCGAGGGACATAGAAACACTGAAGCTTTCTTT	CASSEGHRNTEAFF
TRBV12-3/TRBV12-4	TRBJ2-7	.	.	TGTGCCAGCAGTTTTGGGCAGTCCTACGAGCAGTACTTC	CASSFGQSYEQYF
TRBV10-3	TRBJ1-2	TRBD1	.	TGTGCCATCCAGGACGGGACAGGGTACTATGGCTACACCTTC	CAIQDGTGYYGYTF
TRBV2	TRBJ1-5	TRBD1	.	TGTGCCAGCAGTTTGGACAGGGGCAATCAGCCCCAGCATTTT	CASSLDRGNQPQHF
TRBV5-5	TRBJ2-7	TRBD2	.	TGTGCCAGCAGCTTTCGACTAGCGGGAGTTCAGGAGCAGTACTTC	CASSFRLAGVQEQYF
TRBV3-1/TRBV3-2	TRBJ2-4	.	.	TGTGCCAGCAGCCAAGTGCCCCCCCGGGGAGGTAACGGACTAGCCAAAAACATTCAGTACTTC	CASSQVPPRGGNGLAKNIQYF
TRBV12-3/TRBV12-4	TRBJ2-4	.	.	TGTGCCAGCACCCTGGGACACGGGGACATTCAGTACTTC	CASTLGHGDIQYF
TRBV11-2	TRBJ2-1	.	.	TGTGCCAGCAACAGGGAGCGGTACAATGAGCAGTTCTTC	CASNRERYNEQFF
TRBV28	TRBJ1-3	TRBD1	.	TGTGCCAGCAGGCTACAACGGGACAGGGGATATCACTCTGGAAACACCATATATTTT	CASRLQRDRGYHSGNTIYF
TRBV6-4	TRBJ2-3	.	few	TGTGCCAGCAGTGACGGACTTTCCGGAGCGGCGCAGTATTTT	CASSDGLSGAAQYF
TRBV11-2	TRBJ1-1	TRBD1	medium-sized	TGTGCCAGCAGCTTCACAGGGGGCGGGGCGGCTGAAGCTTTCTTT	CASSFTGGGAAEAFF
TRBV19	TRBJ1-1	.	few	TGTGCCAGTAGTATAATGGGGGGAGGTGAAGCTTTCTTT	CASSIMGGGEAFF
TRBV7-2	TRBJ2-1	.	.	TGTGCCAGCAGCTTAGTGTCCGGGCAGGGGTATGGCAATGAGCAGTTCTTC	CASSLVSGQGYGNEQFF
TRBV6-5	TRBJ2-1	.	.	TGTGCCAGCAGTTACTCCAACCGCCAGGGGAAGCAGTTCTTC	CASSYSNRQGKQFF
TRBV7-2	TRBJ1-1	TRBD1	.	TGTGCCAGCAGCTCCCAGACAGGGCGCACTGAAGCTTTCTTT	CASSSQTGRTEAFF
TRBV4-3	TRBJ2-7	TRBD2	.	TGCGCCAGCAGCCCGGGGACTAGGGGGTACGAGCAGTACTTC	CASSPGTRGYEQYF
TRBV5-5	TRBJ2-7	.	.	TGTGCCAGCAGCTTGGGGCAGGGGGGATCCTACGAGCAGTACTTC	CASSLGQGGSYEQYF
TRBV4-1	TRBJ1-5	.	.	TGCGCCAGCAGCCAAGATTATATTAGCAATCAGCCCCAGCATTTT	CASSQDYISNQPQHF
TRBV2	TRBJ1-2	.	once	TGTGCCAGCGTCAGCATCGGACTTTATGGCTACACCTTC	CASVSIGLYGYTF
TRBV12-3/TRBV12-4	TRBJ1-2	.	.	TGTGCCAGCAGTTATGGCACCGTCTATGGCTACACCTTC	CASSYGTVYGYTF
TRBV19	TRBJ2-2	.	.	TGTGCCAGTAGGTCTGACAGCCTGAACACCGGGGAGCTGTTTTTT	CASRSDSLNTGELFF
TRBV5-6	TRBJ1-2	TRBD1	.	TGTGCCAGCAGCTTATTCCGGGACAGACCTAACTATGGCTACACCTTC	CASSLFRDRPNYGYTF
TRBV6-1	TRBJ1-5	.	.	TGTGCCAGCAGTGAAGCGCGGACTTATATCAATCAGCCCCAGCATTTT	CASSEARTYINQPQHF
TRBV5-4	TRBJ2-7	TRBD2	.	TGTGCCAGCAGCCTCGCGGGAGGGCCCTACGAGCAGTACTTC	CASSLAGGPYEQYF
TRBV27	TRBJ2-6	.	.	TGTGCCAGCAGCTCAATCGGGGCTGGGGCCAACGTCCTGACTTTC	CASSSIGAGANVLTF
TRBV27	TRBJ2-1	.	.	TGTGCCAGCACGTTCAGAGGGCCATCTTACAATGAGCAGTTCTTC	CASTFRGPSYNEQFF
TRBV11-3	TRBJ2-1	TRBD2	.	TGTGCCAGCAGCGTACAGTCTAGCGGGAGGGCCAAGAATGAGCAGTTCTTC	CASSVQSSGRAKNEQFF
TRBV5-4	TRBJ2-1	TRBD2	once	TGTGCCAGCAGCTCCATGACTAGCGGGATGTACAATGAGCAGTTCTTC	CASSSMTSGMYNEQFF
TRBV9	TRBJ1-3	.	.	TGTGCCAGCAGCTCCTGGACTCCTGGAAACACCATATATTTT	CASSSWTPGNTIYF
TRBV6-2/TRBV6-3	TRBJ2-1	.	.	TGTGCCAGCAGTTACTCGATCAGGGTTCAGCGCCATGAGCAGTTCTTC	CASSYSIRVQRHEQFF
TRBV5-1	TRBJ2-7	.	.	TGCGCCAGCAGATTCGGGACACCCTACGAGCAGTACTTC	CASRFGTPYEQYF
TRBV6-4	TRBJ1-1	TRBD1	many	TGTGCCAGCAGTGAGACAGGGGGCGCAGGAGGCACTGAAGCTTTCTTT	CASSETGGAGGTEAFF
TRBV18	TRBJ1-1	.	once	TGTGCCAGCTCACCTAGCTCGAAGGCAGCTGAAGCTTTCTTT	CASSPSSKAAEAFF
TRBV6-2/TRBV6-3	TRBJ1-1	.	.	TGTGCCAGCAGTCACAGGCTCCAGAACACTGAAGCTTTCTTT	CASSHRLQNTEAFF
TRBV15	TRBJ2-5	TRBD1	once	TGTGCCACCAGCAGGGACAGGGGCCACCAAGAGACCCAGTACTTC	CATSRDRGHQETQYF
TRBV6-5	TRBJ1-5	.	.	TGTGCCAGCAGTTACTCGTTACAGGGTGGTCAGCCCCAGCATTTT	CASSYSLQGGQPQHF
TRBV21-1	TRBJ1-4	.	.	TGTGCCAGCAGCAAATCCGCGAAACGGGAGCGTAATGAAAAACTGTTTTTT	CASSKSAKRERNEKLFF
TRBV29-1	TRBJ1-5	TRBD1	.	TGCAGCGTTGTGACAGGGGAGTTTCGTCAGCCCCAGCATTTT	CSVVTGEFRQPQHF
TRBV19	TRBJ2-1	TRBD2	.	TGTGCCAGTACCACTATCCCCCTTCTAGCGGGAGGGATCGATGAGCAGTTCTTC	CASTTIPLLAGGIDEQFF
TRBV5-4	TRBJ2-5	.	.	TGTGCCAGCAGCTTCCTAGCTGGGGGGGAGACCCAGTACTTC	CASSFLAGGETQYF
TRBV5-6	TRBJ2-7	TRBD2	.	TGTGCCAGCAGTCCGGGACTAGCGGTTAGCTCCTACGAGCAGTACTTC	CASSPGLAVSSYEQYF
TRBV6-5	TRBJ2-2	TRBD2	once	TGTGCCAGCATGGGGGGAGGGGCCGGGGAGCTGTTTTTT	CASMGGGAGELFF
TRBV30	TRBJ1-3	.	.	TGTGCCTGGACCCCGTTGCGTAGCAACTCTGGAAACACCATATATTTT	CAWTPLRSNSGNTIYF
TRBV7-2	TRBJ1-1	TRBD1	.	TGTGCCAGCAGCTTGTTACAGGGGACTGAAGCTTTCTTT	CASSLLQGTEAFF
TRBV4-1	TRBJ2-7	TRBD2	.	TGCGCCAGCAGCCAAGATCCTAGCGGCCTCTACGAGCAGTACTTC	CASSQDPSGLYEQYF
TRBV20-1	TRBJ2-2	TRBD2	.	TGCAGTGCTAGTAGGGGGTGGGGAGCGGGAGATTGGACCGGGGAGCTGTTTTTT	CSASRGWGAGDWTGELFF
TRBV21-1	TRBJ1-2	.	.	TGTGCCAGCAGCAAAGTTGTGAGGGGACGACAGGGGTCATATGGCTACACCTTC	CASSKVVRGRQGSYGYTF
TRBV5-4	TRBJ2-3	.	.	TGTGCCAGCAGCCGCGGGGTAGATACGCAGTATTTT	CASSRGVDTQYF
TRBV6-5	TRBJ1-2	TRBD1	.	TGTGCCAGCAGGGAGGGGGCCGGGGGCTACACCTTC	CASREGAGGYTF
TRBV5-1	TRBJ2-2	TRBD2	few	TGCGCCAGCAGGGCGGGGGGCGACACCGGGGAGCTGTTTTTT	CASRAGGDTGELFF
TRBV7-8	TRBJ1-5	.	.	TGTGCCAGCAGCTCGGAAGGGAGGCAGCCCCAGCATTTT	CASSSEGRQPQHF
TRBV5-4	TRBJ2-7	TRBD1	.	TGTGCCAGCAGCTTCCGGACAGGGGGCAACGAGCAGTACTTC	CASSFRTGGNEQYF
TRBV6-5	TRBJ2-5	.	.	TGTGCCAGCAGTTACGAGAACTCTGGAGAGACCCAGTACTTC	CASSYENSGETQYF